This T cell receptor beta chain was found in a study of identical twins. Worth noting for this clonotype: Its antigen is unidentified.

General study points: Out-of-frame alpha sequences common to twins were enriched for low generation probability. Insertions were reduced in abundant cord blood beta clonotypes but not in memory repertoires.

Each cDNA held unique molecular identifiers, and template switching gave it a universal primer site. TCRdb re-called the 5' RACE reads with MiXCR, one entry per CDR3 protein. The sample shows 1.5 million to 2 million distinct CDR3 sequences, around 29% of them seen only once. V was trimmed by 8 bases and J by 4 bases, leaving 9 bases between them. CDR3 size: 11 residues. The sequencing input was cord blood. The V gene is TRBV12-3 or TRBV12-4, the J gene TRBJ2-7, with D perhaps matching TRBD2 (5 bases). The receptor's source is a newborn girl in good health. The CDR3 coding sequence is TGTGCCAGCGCTACGGGGTACGAGCAGTACTTC. This sequence encodes CASATGYEQYF.